This record concerns one T cell receptor (beta chain) sequence. This entry comes from a study of beta chain features in type 1 diabetes. Sequenced material consisted of expressed TCRB transcripts (all of the isolated RNA was reverse transcribed). Sequencing was performed with immunoSEQ multiplex PCR; in TCRdb, only in-frame clones are kept and a portion is missing. The sample contains around 400,000 clones, roughly 13% of which appear only once. Germline loops: CDR1 SEHNR, CDR2 FQNEAQ (reference sequence). The V segment lost 5 bases and the J segment 5 bases; nucleotides outside the gene matches: 7. The CDR3 contains 14 residues.

The clonotype originates from a man aged 18 to 35 in good health. The chain uses TRBV7-9 and TRBJ2-7; TRBD2 matches at 9 bases. The material sequenced was naive CD4+ T cells from blood. The CDR3 DNA sequence: TGTGCCAGCAGCCCAACGGGACTAGCACACGAGCAGTACTTC. Translation: CASSPTGLAHEQYF.